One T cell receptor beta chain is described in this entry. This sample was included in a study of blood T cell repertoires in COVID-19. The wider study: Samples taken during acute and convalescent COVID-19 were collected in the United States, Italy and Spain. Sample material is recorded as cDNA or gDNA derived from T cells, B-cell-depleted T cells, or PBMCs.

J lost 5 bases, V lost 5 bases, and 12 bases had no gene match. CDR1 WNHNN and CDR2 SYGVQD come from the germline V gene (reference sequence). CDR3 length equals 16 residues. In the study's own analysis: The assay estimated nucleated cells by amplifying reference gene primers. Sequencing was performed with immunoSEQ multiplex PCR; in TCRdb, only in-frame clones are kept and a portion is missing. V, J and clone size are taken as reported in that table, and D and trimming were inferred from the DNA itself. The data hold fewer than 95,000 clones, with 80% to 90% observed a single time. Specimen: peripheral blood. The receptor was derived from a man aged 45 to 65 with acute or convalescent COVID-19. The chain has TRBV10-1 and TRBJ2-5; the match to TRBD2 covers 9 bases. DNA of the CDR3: TGCGCCAGCAGTTCCTTAGCGGGGGCTTCGGAGGAGACCCAGTACTTC. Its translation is CASSSLAGASEETQYF.